This note documents a single TCR beta chain sequence. The antigen is not known. The data stem from a study of glioma-infiltrating T cells. Findings and caveats of the study: Gliomas, especially low-grade, showed above-expected tissue-blood divergence; non-neoplastic patients showed below. Only very few CDR3 sequences appeared in both tissue and blood.

Amplification of TCR alpha and beta CDR3 regions from RNA used iRepertoire nested multiplex PCR. One-step reverse transcription and amplification started from roughly 100-400 ng of tissue mRNA or PBMC total RNA. TCRdb independently ran MiXCR on the multiplex PCR reads; one entry per CDR3 protein. Of roughly 190,000 distinct CDR3 sequences listed, approximately 30% are singletons. The V gene's germline CDR1 is LNHDA and CDR2 SQIVND (reference sequence). The CDR3 is 13 residues long. The V and J ends lost 5 bases and 5 bases respectively, with 13 bases between them. The sample comprised glioma tissue, nonneoplastic brain tissue, or PBMCs (not recorded which). This chain connects TRBV19 to TRBJ2-7; D gene unclear. The sequence was collected from a human donor with low-grade glioma or glioblastoma, undergoing nonglioma brain surgery, or in good health (not recorded which). DNA for the CDR3: TGTGCCAGTAGTGCTTCGGTTGTCCACGAGCAGTACTTC. The encoded protein is CASSASVVHEQYF.